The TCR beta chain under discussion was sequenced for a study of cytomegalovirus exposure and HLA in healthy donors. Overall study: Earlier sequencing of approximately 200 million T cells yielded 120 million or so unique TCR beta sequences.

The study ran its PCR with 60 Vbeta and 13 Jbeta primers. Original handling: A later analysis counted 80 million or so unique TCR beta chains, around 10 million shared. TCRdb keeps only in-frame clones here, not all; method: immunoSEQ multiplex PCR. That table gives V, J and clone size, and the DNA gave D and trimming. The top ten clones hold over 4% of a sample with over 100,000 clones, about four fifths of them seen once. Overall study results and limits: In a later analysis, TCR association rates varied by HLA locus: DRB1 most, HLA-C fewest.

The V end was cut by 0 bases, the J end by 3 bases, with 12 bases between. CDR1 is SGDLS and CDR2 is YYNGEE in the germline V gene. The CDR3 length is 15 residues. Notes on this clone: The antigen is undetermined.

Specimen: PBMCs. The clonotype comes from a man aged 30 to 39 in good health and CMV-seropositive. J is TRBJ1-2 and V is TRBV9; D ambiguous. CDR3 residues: CASSVGENLYYGYTF. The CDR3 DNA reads TGTGCCAGCAGCGTAGGGGAGAACCTTTACTATGGCTACACCTTC.